This TCR beta chain was retrieved from a study of cytomegalovirus exposure and HLA in healthy donors. In germline, CDR1 is SEHNR, CDR2 FQNEAQ (reference sequence). V lost 5 bases to trimming and J lost 2 bases; unmatched junction nucleotides: 14. The CDR3 spans 18 residues. Primers included in the PCR were 60 Vbeta and 13 Jbeta primers. In the original processing: Later work found about 80 million unique TCR beta chains, with some 11 million shared. The data were produced by immunoSEQ multiplex PCR, yet TCRdb's version contains in-frame clones alone and is incomplete. From that table come the V and J calls and clone size; the DNA was used to work out D and trimming. Of roughly 130,000 clones listed, around 90% were seen once; the top ten hold 0.45% to 0.55%.

The chain is built from TRBV7-9 and TRBJ2-3; TRBD2 matches 9 bases. The sample comprised PBMCs. The receptor comes from a woman aged 40 to 50 in good health and CMV-seronegative. The CDR3: CASSLGVAGDPATDTQYF. The CDR3 DNA sequence: TGTGCCAGCAGCCTCGGGGTAGCGGGAGACCCAGCCACAGATACGCAGTATTTT.